Listed here are 16 T cell receptor beta chains from one sample, sequenced in a study of siplizumab effects on memory and regulatory T cells. TCRdb keeps only in-frame clones here, not all; method: immunoSEQ multiplex PCR. The sample holds some 87,000 clones; about 90% are singletons and the top ten take over 12%. The specimen was CD4+ T cells sorted from blood. The receptor source for this set is a human donor in good health.

Only one count was recorded for this clone. CDR3 nucleotides: TGCGCCAGCAGCTTGGGGACCCCGGCCGGGGAGCTGTTTTTT. This codes for CASSLGTPAGELFF. The V call is TRBV5-1, the J call TRBJ2-2; no clear D. Germline values: CDR1 SGHRS, CDR2 YFSETQ. The CDR3 contains 14 residues. Trimming shortened V by 0 bases and J by 6 bases, and 9 bases separated the two germline ends.

This clone was counted only a few times. The genes are TRBV18 and TRBJ2-7; D is uncertain. Deletions cut 2 bases from V and 7 bases from J, with 12 bases between. Germline V lookup: CDR1 KGHSH, CDR2 LQKENI. The CDR3 is 13 amino acids. The CDR3 sequence is CASSPSAGREQYF. The CDR3 region has the DNA TGTGCCAGCTCACCATCGGCAGGTCGGGAGCAGTACTTC. The full variable domain, its missing parts supplied by reference TRBV18 and TRBJ2-7, is NAGVMQNPRHLVRRRGQEARLRCSPMKGHSHVYWYRQLPEEGLKFMVYLQKENIIDESGMPKERFSAEFPKEGPSILRIQQVVRGDSAAYFCASSPSAGREQYFGPGTRLTVT.

The V gene is TRBV5-4, the J gene TRBJ1-1, with TRBD1 as a possible D gene (5 bases). Germline loops: CDR1 SGHNT, CDR2 YYREEE (reference sequence). This CDR3 region has 15 residues. V dropped 1 base and J dropped 2 bases, with 12 bases sitting between them. The CDR3 region is CASSLKVRANTEAFF. DNA for the CDR3: TGTGCCAGCAGCTTGAAGGTCAGGGCTAACACTGAAGCTTTCTTT. Variable domain in full (rest from reference TRBV5-4 and TRBJ1-1): ETGVTQSPTHLIKTRGQQVTLRCSSQSGHNTVSWYQQALGQGPQFIFQYYREEENGRGNFPPRFSGLQFPNYSSELNVNALELDDSALYLCASSLKVRANTEAFFGQGTRLTVV.

The chain links TRBV4-1 to TRBJ1-3, with D maybe TRBD1 (6 bases). The CDR3 length is 17 residues. V lost 1 base and J 0 bases, leaving 13 bases between the germline ends. From germline, CDR1 is MGHRA and CDR2 YSYEKL. In nucleotides, the CDR3 is TGCGCCAGCAGCCAAGCATTCGGACAGAGCTCTGGAAACACCATATATTTT. Amino acids: CASSQAFGQSSGNTIYF.

The J gene is TRBJ2-3, the V gene TRBV4-3; D uncertain. Germline values: CDR1 LGHNA, CDR2 YSLEER. V dropped 1 base and J dropped 2 bases, with 7 bases sitting between them. The CDR3 spans 14 residues. The CDR3 DNA sequence: TGCGCCAGCAGCCAAGGTCTGGTCACAGATACGCAGTATTTT. Its translation is CASSQGLVTDTQYF.

Only a few counts were recorded for this clone. The rearrangement links TRBV25-1 to TRBJ2-7; D call uncertain. The CDR3 covers 11 residues. The germline gives CDR1 MGHDK, CDR2 SYGVNS. The V and J ends lost 5 bases and 6 bases respectively, with 8 bases between them. For the CDR3, the DNA is TGTGCCAGCAGTACCCCCCGCGAGCAGTACTTC. It translates to CASSTPREQYF.

The genes are TRBV6-5 and TRBJ1-5; D is possibly TRBD1 (5 bases). The germline CDR1 and CDR2 sequences are MNHEY and SVGAGI. This CDR3 has 13 residues. V was clipped by 5 bases and J by 7 bases, with 12 bases between them. The chain's CDR3 is CASSRVREQPQHF. CDR3 bases: TGTGCCAGCAGTCGGGTCAGGGAGCAGCCCCAGCATTTT.

This CDR3 reads CASSSGRRWGNEKLFF. The CDR3 bases are TGTGCCAGCAGCTCCGGTCGCCGGTGGGGTAATGAAAAACTGTTTTTT. J is TRBJ1-4 and V is TRBV5-8; D not certain. The CDR3 consists of 16 residues. V was clipped by 3 bases and J by 4 bases, with 16 bases between them. Germline CDR1 is SGHTS and CDR2 is YDEGEE.

The chain has TRBV4-1 and TRBJ2-3; perhaps TRBD2 as D (6 bases). Germline V gene data show CDR1 as MGHRA and CDR2 as YSYEKL. The V gene lost 4 bases and the J gene lost 4 bases, with 9 bases spanning the gap. This CDR3 region has 13 residues. DNA for the CDR3: TGCGCCAGCAGCCCTCGGAGGGCAGATACGCAGTATTTT. Protein: CASSPRRADTQYF.

The chain couples TRBV18 to TRBJ2-1; D uncertain. The germline V and J ends were trimmed by 6 bases and 0 bases, with 12 bases remaining between them. The germline CDR1 and CDR2 sequences are KGHSH and LQKENI. The CDR3 loop spans 15 amino acids. In DNA, the CDR3 is TGTGCCAGCTCCGTAAGGCGGAGCTCCTACAATGAGCAGTTCTTC. Its translation: CASSVRRSSYNEQFF. The full variable domain, its missing parts supplied by reference TRBV18 and TRBJ2-1, is NAGVMQNPRHLVRRRGQEARLRCSPMKGHSHVYWYRQLPEEGLKFMVYLQKENIIDESGMPKERFSAEFPKEGPSILRIQQVVRGDSAAYFCASSVRRSSYNEQFFGPGTRLTVL.

The chain has TRBV10-3 and TRBJ2-7, with 8 positions matching TRBD2. The CDR3 extends over 16 amino acids. Looked up from germline, CDR1 is ENHRY and CDR2 is SYGVKD. V dropped 2 bases and J dropped 2; count of bases not matched to a gene: 8. The CDR3 here is CAISERDSGGTYEQYF. As DNA, the CDR3 is TGTGCCATCAGTGAGCGCGACTCGGGGGGGACCTACGAGCAGTACTTC.

The rearrangement joins TRBV12-5 to TRBJ1-4, with TRBD1 identical over 10 bases. There are 16 residues in the CDR3. Losses at the gene ends were 6 bases for V and 7 bases for J; bases not matched to a gene: 11. CDR1 is LGHNT and CDR2 is FRNRAP in the germline V gene. In DNA, the CDR3 is TGTGCTAGTGGCCCCGCCCGACAGGGGGCGAGTGAAAAACTGTTTTTT. Residues: CASGPARQGASEKLFF.

The chain couples TRBV6-1 to TRBJ1-3, with D tentatively TRBD1 (6 bases). The CDR3 runs 14 residues. The V gene's germline CDR1 is MNHNS and CDR2 SASEGT. V lost 1 base to trimming and J lost 5 bases, with 9 bases between them. CDR3 in amino acids: CASSEGTGRNTIYF. CDR3 nucleotide sequence: TGTGCCAGCAGTGAAGGAACAGGGCGAAACACCATATATTTT.

V and J are TRBV4-3 and TRBJ1-1; weak D call: TRBD1 (5 bases). The germline V gene encodes CDR1 LGHNA and CDR2 YSLEER. CDR3 length equals 15 residues. The V end lost 0 bases, the J end lost 1 base, and 9 bases lay between the germline ends. This chain's CDR3 is CASSQEGRGNTEAFF. The CDR3 DNA follows: TGCGCCAGCAGCCAAGAGGGGAGGGGGAACACTGAAGCTTTCTTT.

The chain links TRBV5-4 to TRBJ1-4; TRBD1 aligns across 8 bases. V trimming: 4 bases; J trimming: 10 bases; junction bases outside the gene matches: 6. Germline CDR1 and CDR2: SGHNT and YYREEE (reference sequence). The CDR3 is made up of 13 amino acids. The CDR3 nucleotides are TGTGCCAGCAGCCCCACCGACAGGGGAAAACTGTTTTTT. Translated, it gives CASSPTDRGKLFF.

J is TRBJ1-2 and V is TRBV18; D not certain. The CDR3 length is 14 residues. The germline V gene encodes CDR1 KGHSH and CDR2 LQKENI. V gave up 3 bases and J gave up 3 bases, with 11 bases separating them. The CDR3 bases are TGTGCCAGCTCACCTATGCTGAGTGACTATGGCTACACCTTC. Protein: CASSPMLSDYGYTF.